This TCR beta chain appears in the sequencing data of a study of STAT3 mutations in large granular lymphocyte leukemia. At the level of the study: Among longitudinally sequenced T-LGLL patients, roughly half had canonical activating STAT3 mutations detected. About 38% of treated T-LGLL patients showed hematologic response to immunosuppression. Study-level results: At least one immunodominant TCR beta clonotype appeared in every T-cell large granular lymphocyte leukemia patient. After therapy, 6 of 18 patients switched clonotypes, all new clones STAT3 wild type.

This CDR3 is 17 amino acids long. V trimming: 3 bases; J trimming: 5 bases; junction bases outside the gene matches: 13. As for this clone: Its antigen is still unknown.

About 40,000 productive templates were obtained per sample on average. Data came from immunoSEQ multiplex PCR; TCRdb stores just in-frame clones and leaves some out. This sample carries roughly 4,000 clones, approximately 39% of them seen once, and the ten largest clones take about 85%. The V call is TRBV23-1, the J call TRBJ2-1; 7 positions agree with TRBD1. TRBV23-1 is an open reading frame whose function is uncertain. Source material: peripheral blood mononuclear cells. The clonotype was recovered from a man in his fifties or sixties with T-cell large granular lymphocyte leukemia. Some clones in this sample may be carry-over from other donors' samples. For the CDR3, the DNA is TGCGCCAGCAGTCAGACCTTCTCAGGGACAGCAGACAATGAGCAGTTCTTC. It yields the protein CASSQTFSGTADNEQFF.